These 30 T cell receptor beta chains originate from one sample sequenced in a study of blood T cell repertoires in COVID-19 (TCRdb year 2020). The library was prepared using the immunoSEQ multiplex PCR assay. The table comes from immuneACCESS by way of TCRdb, which keeps in-frame sequences with V and J called. Part of the clones is missing from these tables; in studies checked, under half for an unresolved V gene and the rest for unknown reasons. The sample table records under 350,000 clones; 75% to 90% of these occur just once. About 4.6% of the sample comes from the top ten. Specimen: peripheral blood. The receptors shown here come from a man aged 40-50 years with acute or convalescent COVID-19.

J is TRBJ2-3 and V is TRBV18, with 7 bases aligning to TRBD1. V lost 3 bases to trimming and J lost 5 bases; unmatched junction nucleotides: 11. CDR3 length equals 16 residues. CDR1 and CDR2 (germline): KGHSH, LQKENI. CDR3 sequence reads: CASSPVMSRGRDTQYF. The CDR3 DNA follows: TGTGCCAGCTCACCGGTTATGTCGAGGGGGCGAGATACGCAGTATTTT.

This chain links TRBV25-1 with TRBJ2-2; weak D call: TRBD1 (5 bases). The CDR3 length is 15 residues. Germline V lookup: CDR1 MGHDK, CDR2 SYGVNS. V gave up 3 bases and J gave up 8 bases, with 16 bases separating them. The CDR3 reads CASSDRRGWTGELFF. The CDR3 DNA follows: TGTGCCAGCAGTGATCGAAGGGGCTGGACGGGGGAGCTGTTTTTT.

This clone was counted once. The chain links TRBV7-3 to TRBJ1-2; TRBD1 is a possible D gene (5 bases). Germline assignment: CDR1 SGHTA and CDR2 FQGTGA. This CDR3 region has 13 residues. The V gene lost 5 bases and the J gene lost 4 bases, with 11 bases spanning the gap. DNA for the CDR3: TGTGCCAGCAGCGCCGGACACTCCTATGGCTACACCTTC. Protein sequence: CASSAGHSYGYTF.

The J gene is TRBJ1-1, the V gene TRBV2; D is ambiguous. CDR3 length: 10 amino acids. Per the germline V gene, CDR1 is SNHLY and CDR2 is FYNNEI. The ends were cut back, 8 bases at V and 3 bases at J, with 4 bases in the middle. This CDR3 is CASYYTEAFF. CDR3 DNA sequence: TGTGCCAGCTATTACACTGAAGCTTTCTTT.

This clone has just one count. This sequence joins TRBV7-6 and TRBJ1-2; TRBD1 might be the D (5 bases). Germline assignment: CDR1 SGHVS and CDR2 FNYEAQ. Trimming removed 10 bases from V and 4 bases from J, with 10 bases in between. This CDR3 has 11 residues. This chain's CDR3 is CATGGGYGYTF. For the CDR3, the DNA is TGTGCCACCGGGGGGGGCTATGGCTACACCTTC.

The gene calls are TRBV5-1 and TRBJ2-7; no clear D. This CDR3 is 14 amino acids long. V was clipped by 0 bases and J by 4 bases, with 11 bases between them. CDR1 and CDR2 (germline): SGHRS, YFSETQ. The CDR3 bases are TGCGCCAGCAGCTTGGAAACCCTAGAGTACGAGCAGTACTTC. This encodes CASSLETLEYEQYF.

The chain links TRBV11-2 to TRBJ2-2, with a weak D call TRBD2 (6 bases). The germline gives CDR1 SGHAT, CDR2 FQNNGV. The CDR3 spans 14 residues. V was cut by 5 bases and J by 7 bases, with 14 bases left in between. The CDR3 protein is CASSPIYGGGELFF. CDR3 DNA: TGTGCCAGCAGCCCGATATACGGGGGCGGGGAGCTGTTTTTT.

The V gene is TRBV5-6, the J gene TRBJ2-7; 13 bases fit TRBD2. The trim removed 4 bases at V and 1 base at J, leaving 14 bases unmatched. The CDR3 extends over 19 amino acids. Germline CDR1 reads SGHDT; CDR2 reads YYEEEE. For the CDR3, the DNA is TGTGCCAGCAGCCCCGGACTAGCGGGGGCCCCATTGAGGTCCTACGAGCAGTACTTC. Translated: CASSPGLAGAPLRSYEQYF.

This chain connects TRBV2 to TRBJ1-1; 7 bases align to TRBD1. Trimming removed 5 bases from V and 3 bases from J; junction bases left unmatched: 6. Germline lookup yields CDR1 SNHLY and CDR2 FYNNEI. The CDR3 has 14 amino acids. The DNA for the CDR3 is TGTGCCAGCAGTTCGGACAGGTGGGACACTGAAGCTTTCTTT. Amino acids: CASSSDRWDTEAFF. The full variable domain, completed using reference TRBV2 and TRBJ1-1, is EPEVTQTPSHQVTQMGQEVILRCVPISNHLYFYWYRQILGQKVEFLVSFYNNEISEKSEIFDDQFSVERPDGSNFTLKIRSTKLEDSAMYFCASSSDRWDTEAFFGQGTRLTVV.

The gene calls are TRBV5-1 and TRBJ2-5; D gene unclear. CDR1 and CDR2 from the germline V gene are SGHRS and YFSETQ. The CDR3 totals 13 residues. The germline V and J ends were trimmed by 7 bases and 3 bases, with 13 bases remaining between them. CDR3: CASSVAPEETQYF. In DNA, the CDR3 is TGCGCCAGCTCAGTCGCCCCAGAAGAGACCCAGTACTTC.

This chain uses TRBV3-1 (or the pseudogene TRBV3-2) with TRBJ1-6; D unclear. This CDR3 has 13 amino acids. Germline CDR1 is LGHDT and CDR2 is YNNKEL (reference sequence). V was cut by 0 bases and J by 14 bases, with 11 bases left in between. CDR3 coding DNA: TGTGCCAGCAGCCAAGAATCTCGAGGGACCCTCCACTTT. Residues: CASSQESRGTLHF.

V gene TRBV23-1 combines with J gene TRBJ2-2, with D perhaps TRBD2 (5 bases). TRBV23-1 is reported as an ORF; its role is uncertain. This CDR3 has 13 amino acids. The V end was cut by 2 bases, the J end by 6 bases, with 7 bases between. For the CDR3, the DNA is TGCGCCAGCAGTCAAGGGCGGGCCGGGGAGCTGTTTTTT. Encoded protein: CASSQGRAGELFF.

This rearrangement joins TRBV15 to TRBJ2-5, with D tentatively TRBD1 (6 bases). The CDR3 is 13 residues long. The germline V gene has CDR1 LNHNV and CDR2 YYDKDF (reference sequence). V was pared by 5 bases and J by 1 base, with 8 bases between. DNA for the CDR3: TGTGCCACCAGCCAGGGGTTCCAAGAGACCCAGTACTTC. Translating it yields CATSQGFQETQYF.

There are a few counts of this clone. This CDR3 is also generated by other DNA sequences in the sample. The chain recombines TRBV15 with TRBJ2-7; a weak D match, TRBD2 (5 bases). This CDR3 is built from 14 residues. CDR1 is LNHNV and CDR2 is YYDKDF in the germline V gene (reference sequence). The V gene lost 1 base and the J gene lost 2 bases, with 9 bases spanning the gap. The CDR3 DNA reads as TGTGCCACCAGCAGAGGAGGGCAGGCCTACGAGCAGTACTTC. Translated, it gives CATSRGGQAYEQYF. The whole variable domain, filled in from reference TRBV15 and TRBJ2-7, reads DAMVIQNPRYQVTQFGKPVTLSCSQTLNHNVMYWYQQKSSQAPKLLFHYYDKDFNNEADTPDNFQSRRPNTSFCFLDIRSPGLGDTAMYLCATSRGGQAYEQYFGPGTRLTVT.

To note about this clone: Additional DNA sequences in this sample encode the identical CDR3. The V and J genes are TRBV10-3 and TRBJ1-2; D gene unclear. The ends were cut back, 4 bases at V and 2 bases at J, with 5 bases in the middle. Germline CDR1 and CDR2: ENHRY and SYGVKD. This CDR3 contains 12 residues. CDR3 amino acids: CAISGANYGYTF. The CDR3 region has the DNA TGTGCCATCAGTGGAGCGAACTATGGCTACACCTTC.

The table lists this clone with a few counts. CDR3 sequence reads: CASSVIATNEKLFF. Written as DNA, the CDR3 is TGTGCCAGCAGTGTAATCGCAACTAATGAAAAACTGTTTTTT. The chain is built from TRBV25-1 and TRBJ1-4; D is uncertain. This CDR3 region has 14 residues. Germline CDR1 MGHDK, CDR2 SYGVNS. V dropped 4 bases and J dropped 0 bases, with 6 bases sitting between them. The full variable domain, completed using reference TRBV25-1 and TRBJ1-4, is EADIYQTPRYLVIGTGKKITLECSQTMGHDKMYWYQQDPGMELHLIHYSYGVNSTEKGDLSSESTVSRIRTEHFPLTLESARPSHTSQYLCASSVIATNEKLFFGSGTQLSVL.

The chain couples TRBV5-6 to TRBJ1-1; the match to TRBD1 covers 8 bases. The CDR3 is made up of 16 amino acids. Germline CDR1 and CDR2: SGHDT and YYEEEE. V gave up 5 bases and J gave up 3 bases; unmatched junction bases: 12. CDR3 in amino acids: CASSPRQGRFDTEAFF. The DNA of the CDR3 is TGTGCCAGCAGTCCAAGACAGGGGAGGTTCGACACTGAAGCTTTCTTT.

The rearrangement joins TRBV6-5 to TRBJ1-1; D is unresolved. The length of the CDR3 is 16 residues. Trimming pared 4 bases from V and 1 base from J, leaving 16 bases between. CDR1 and CDR2 (germline): MNHEY, SVGAGI. The chain's CDR3 is CASSSGGSVKNTEAFF. CDR3 bases: TGTGCCAGCAGTTCCGGAGGGAGTGTGAAGAACACTGAAGCTTTCTTT.

The chain joins TRBV28 to TRBJ2-2; D is perhaps TRBD1 (5 bases). With 2 bases removed from V and 0 bases from J, the gap between germline ends came to 7 bases. Germline V gene sequence: CDR1 MDHEN, CDR2 SYDVKM. The CDR3 extends over 15 amino acids. CDR3 loop: CASSLDSANTGELFF. DNA of the CDR3: TGTGCCAGCAGTTTAGACAGCGCGAACACCGGGGAGCTGTTTTTT.

This clone has only one observation. V is TRBV5-1 and J is TRBJ2-7, with D perhaps matching TRBD1 (5 bases). CDR3 length: 16 amino acids. Trimming stripped 3 bases from V and 4 bases from J, with 20 bases between. Germline lookup yields CDR1 SGHRS and CDR2 YFSETQ. The CDR3 is CASSSLGQGNSYEQYF. DNA of the CDR3: TGCGCCAGCAGCTCCTTGGGGCAGGGTAATTCTTACGAGCAGTACTTC.

This chain connects TRBV15 to TRBJ2-5, with D possibly being TRBD1 (6 bases). The CDR3 is made up of 14 amino acids. V was cut by 1 base and J by 4 bases, with 10 bases left in between. Germline V gives CDR1 LNHNV, CDR2 YYDKDF (reference sequence). The CDR3 spells CATSRGRQAETQYF. The CDR3 DNA sequence: TGTGCCACCAGCAGAGGAAGACAGGCAGAGACCCAGTACTTC.

This chain connects TRBV3-1 (or the pseudogene TRBV3-2) to TRBJ2-1, with 9 bases matching TRBD2. The germline CDR1 and CDR2 sequences are LGHDT and YNNKEL (reference sequence). Trimming removed 4 bases from V and 4 bases from J; junction bases left unmatched: 8. The CDR3 is made up of 16 amino acids. The CDR3 region is CASSPLAGGRYNEQFF. For the CDR3, the DNA is TGTGCCAGCAGCCCCTTGGCGGGGGGGCGGTACAATGAGCAGTTCTTC.

This chain links TRBV6-2 or TRBV6-3 with TRBJ1-2; TRBD1 aligns across 8 bases. Germline CDR1 and CDR2: MNHEY and SVGEGT. V lost 6 bases to trimming and J lost 2 bases; unmatched junction nucleotides: 8. The CDR3 covers 15 residues. The CDR3 bases are TGTGCCAGCAGCCCCCGGACAGGGTGGAACTATGGCTACACCTTC. Amino acids: CASSPRTGWNYGYTF.

This clone turned up a few times. The chain combines TRBV12-5 with TRBJ1-6, with TRBD1 as a possible D gene (5 bases). Germline-derived CDR1 and CDR2 are LGHNT and FRNRAP. Trimming cost V 4 bases and J 10 bases, with 20 bases left between them. CDR3 length equals 16 residues. This CDR3 is CASGSLGQERRSPLHF. CDR3 DNA: TGTGCTAGTGGTTCCCTGGGGCAGGAGCGTCGATCACCCCTCCACTTT.

This chain uses TRBV21-1 with TRBJ1-5. TRBV21-1 is a recognized pseudogene. CDR3 size: 15 residues. CDR3 DNA: TGTGCCAGCAGCAAAGGCGGGAACAGCAATCAGCCCCAGCATTTT. Encoded protein: CASSKGGNSNQPQHF.

This rearrangement joins TRBV12-5 to TRBJ1-1; 7 bases match TRBD1. This CDR3 comprises 15 residues. V lost 6 bases and J lost 4; bases outside the gene matches: 11. The V gene's germline CDR1 is LGHNT and CDR2 FRNRAP. CDR3 amino acids: CASGHGGGGGTEAFF. Here the CDR3 DNA reads TGTGCTAGTGGGCACGGTGGAGGGGGCGGCACTGAAGCTTTCTTT.

J is TRBJ1-1 and V is TRBV9; 8 bases map to TRBD1. The trim removed 4 bases at V and 4 bases at J, leaving 3 bases unmatched. The V gene's germline CDR1 is SGDLS and CDR2 YYNGEE. This CDR3 spans 13 amino acids. In DNA, the CDR3 is TGTGCCAGCAGCTTACAGGGGGGCACTGAAGCTTTCTTT. Its protein is CASSLQGGTEAFF.

The chain couples TRBV3-1 (or the pseudogene TRBV3-2) to TRBJ2-3; D ambiguous. Trimming shortened V by 4 bases and J by 2 bases, and 16 bases separated the two germline ends. Germline CDR1 LGHDT, CDR2 YNNKEL (reference sequence). The CDR3 runs 16 residues. CDR3 region: CASSPRGGANTDTQYF. The CDR3 bases are TGTGCCAGCAGCCCCCGAGGCGGCGCCAACACAGATACGCAGTATTTT.

The chain recombines TRBV5-1 with TRBJ1-6; maybe TRBD1 (5 bases). This CDR3 contains 15 residues. From germline, CDR1 is SGHRS and CDR2 YFSETQ. Trimming shortened V by 2 bases and J by 5 bases, and 11 bases separated the two germline ends. The CDR3 here is CASSFGGTDNSPLHF. CDR3 bases: TGCGCCAGCAGCTTCGGAGGGACTGATAATTCACCCCTCCACTTT. The full variable domain, completed using reference TRBV5-1 and TRBJ1-6, is KAGVTQTPRYLIKTRGQQVTLSCSPISGHRSVSWYQQTPGQGLQFLFEYFSETQRNKGNFPGRFSGRQFSNSRSEMNVSTLELGDSALYLCASSFGGTDNSPLHFGNGTRLTVT.

The chain has TRBV2 and TRBJ2-2; TRBD2 agrees at 11 bases. The CDR3 is 17 residues long. V lost 5 bases to trimming and J lost 5 bases; unmatched junction nucleotides: 10. Per the germline V gene, CDR1 is SNHLY and CDR2 is FYNNEI. The CDR3 is CASSFSGGDPRTGELFF. For the CDR3, the DNA is TGTGCCAGCAGTTTTAGCGGGGGGGACCCGAGGACCGGGGAGCTGTTTTTT. The whole variable domain, filled in from reference TRBV2 and TRBJ2-2, reads EPEVTQTPSHQVTQMGQEVILRCVPISNHLYFYWYRQILGQKVEFLVSFYNNEISEKSEIFDDQFSVERPDGSNFTLKIRSTKLEDSAMYFCASSFSGGDPRTGELFFGEGSRLTVL.